The 23 T cell receptor beta chains given below trace back to one sample, sequenced in a study of OX40 agonist ivuxolimab in advanced cancers. Using immunoSEQ multiplex PCR, the repertoire was profiled, and TCRdb retains in-frame clones only, with some absent. Here the sample spans tens of thousands of clones, roughly 89% being singletons. The specimen was CD4+ or CD8+ T cells sorted from blood, collected in a trial of the OX40 agonist ivuxolimab. The receptors stem from an adult with an advanced solid tumor such as melanoma, head and neck, liver or kidney cancer.

The chain joins TRBV6-1 to TRBJ2-1; tentative D call: TRBD1 (6 bases). In germline, CDR1 is MNHNS, CDR2 SASEGT. V was cut by 2 bases and J by 4 bases, with 15 bases left in between. The CDR3 spans 16 residues. CDR3: CASSEIPRGRYNEQFF. The DNA for the CDR3 is TGTGCCAGCAGTGAAATACCCAGGGGACGGTACAATGAGCAGTTCTTC.

The chain links TRBV5-1 to TRBJ1-2, with 7 bases fitting TRBD1. In germline, CDR1 is SGHRS, CDR2 YFSETQ. J was trimmed by 2 bases and V by 8 bases; bases with no gene match: 6. The CDR3 contains 13 residues. The CDR3: CASSPTGNYGYTF. CDR3 sequence (DNA): TGCGCCAGTAGCCCGACAGGGAACTATGGCTACACCTTC.

The chain is built from TRBV28 and TRBJ1-2, with TRBD1 matching over 10 bases. This CDR3 region has 15 residues. Per the germline V gene, CDR1 is MDHEN and CDR2 is SYDVKM. The V gene end was trimmed by 6 bases and the J gene end by 3 bases; junction bases not matched to a gene: 7. In DNA, the CDR3 is TGTGCCAGCAGGTTCGACAGGGGGCGCGACTATGGCTACACCTTC. Residues: CASRFDRGRDYGYTF.

The rearrangement uses TRBV14 and TRBJ2-3; D is ambiguous. Germline CDR1 is SGHDN and CDR2 is FVKESK. Trimming pared 3 bases from V and 1 base from J, leaving 8 bases between. The CDR3 runs 14 residues. CDR3 sequence: CASSQYRGTDTQYF. The CDR3 region has the DNA TGTGCCAGCAGCCAGTATCGGGGCACAGATACGCAGTATTTT.

The chain uses TRBV5-4 and TRBJ2-5; a possible D gene is TRBD2 (6 bases). Trimming removed 2 bases from V and 1 base from J, with 9 bases in between. CDR3 length: 14 amino acids. Per the germline V gene, CDR1 is SGHNT and CDR2 is YYREEE (reference sequence). The CDR3 loop is CASSFPGVQETQYF. The CDR3 DNA reads TGTGCCAGCAGCTTCCCGGGGGTCCAAGAGACCCAGTACTTC. Full variable domain (rest looked up from reference TRBV5-4 and TRBJ2-5): ETGVTQSPTHLIKTRGQQVTLRCSSQSGHNTVSWYQQALGQGPQFIFQYYREEENGRGNFPPRFSGLQFPNYSSELNVNALELDDSALYLCASSFPGVQETQYFGPGTRLLVL.

The rearrangement uses TRBV6-1 and TRBJ1-1; D is unclear. Per germline, CDR1 MNHNS and CDR2 SASEGT. Trimming left V 7 bases short and J 0 bases short, with 9 bases between. CDR3 size: 13 residues. The CDR3 loop is CASTAQMNTEAFF. CDR3 sequence (DNA): TGTGCCAGCACCGCCCAGATGAACACTGAAGCTTTCTTT.

The J gene is TRBJ2-3, the V gene TRBV29-1; maybe TRBD1 (5 bases). Looked up from germline, CDR1 is SQVTM and CDR2 is ANQGSEA. The CDR3 contains 12 residues. Trimming removed 3 bases at V and 5 bases at J, with 9 bases between. For the CDR3, the DNA is TGCAGCGTTGAGGGGCGGTTAGATACGCAGTATTTT. It is translated as CSVEGRLDTQYF.

V and J are TRBV6-1 and TRBJ1-1, with TRBD1 identical over 9 bases. The CDR3 loop spans 15 amino acids. Trimming cost V 7 bases and J 2 bases; bases outside gene matches: 8. CDR1 is MNHNS and CDR2 is SASEGT in the germline V gene. CDR3 coding DNA: TGTGCCAGCAAACGGGGACAGGGAGGAAACACTGAAGCTTTCTTT. The encoded protein is CASKRGQGGNTEAFF.

This clone was picked up a small number of times. This chain connects TRBV19 to TRBJ2-5; D gene uncertain. The CDR3 totals 13 residues. Germline CDR1 and CDR2: LNHDA and SQIVND (reference sequence). Between the trimmed V and J ends, which lost 1 base and 1 base, there was a span of 4 bases. The CDR3 bases are TGTGCCAGTAGTATAGCGGGCCAAGAGACCCAGTACTTC. Translating gives CASSIAGQETQYF.

V usage is TRBV4-2 and J usage is TRBJ1-4; a possible D gene is TRBD1 (5 bases). V gave up 5 bases and J gave up 7 bases, with 20 bases separating them. Germline V gene sequence: CDR1 LGHNA, CDR2 YNFKEQ. CDR3 length: 16 residues. The CDR3 spells CASSTPSGLGGEKLFF. Written as DNA, the CDR3 is TGTGCCAGCAGCACCCCCTCGGGACTTGGGGGTGAAAAACTGTTTTTT.

V usage is TRBV4-1 and J usage is TRBJ1-6; 8 nucleotides agree with TRBD1. This CDR3 is 18 amino acids long. CDR1 and CDR2 (germline): MGHRA, YSYEKL. J lost 7 bases, V lost 0 bases, and 11 bases had no gene match. CDR3 DNA sequence: TGCGCCAGCAGCCAAGACGTCGGGGTCCCAGGGGGCAATTCACCCCTCCACTTT. The encoded protein is CASSQDVGVPGGNSPLHF.

The chain has TRBV7-2 and TRBJ1-1; D is possibly TRBD1 (5 bases). CDR3 size: 13 residues. CDR1 and CDR2 from the germline V gene are SGHTA and FQGNSA. Trimming stripped 5 bases from V and 1 base from J, with 8 bases between. DNA for the CDR3: TGTGCCAGCAGCCGACAGAGGAACACTGAAGCTTTCTTT. Translation gives CASSRQRNTEAFF. Looking up the rest from reference TRBV7-2 and TRBJ1-1 gives the full variable domain: GAGVSQSPSNKVTEKGKDVELRCDPISGHTALYWYRQSLGQGLEFLIYFQGNSAPDKSGLPSDRFSAERTGGSVSTLTIQRTQQEDSAVYLCASSRQRNTEAFFGQGTRLTVV.

This chain connects TRBV6-1 to TRBJ1-2; TRBD1 matches at 7 bases. In germline, CDR1 is MNHNS, CDR2 SASEGT. V shed 5 bases, J shed 8 bases, and the junction held 5 bases outside the gene matches. CDR3 length equals 12 residues. The CDR3 region has the DNA TGTGCCAGCAGTAGGACAGGCGGCGGCTACACCTTC. Its translation is CASSRTGGGYTF.

J is TRBJ2-3 and V is TRBV7-9; D uncertain. V lost 2 bases to trimming and J lost 3 bases, with 15 bases between them. The length of the CDR3 is 16 residues. Germline lookup yields CDR1 SEHNR and CDR2 FQNEAQ (reference sequence). The CDR3 DNA reads as TGTGCCAGCAGCTTACCCCCGGTTGCATCAACAGATACGCAGTATTTT. It encodes CASSLPPVASTDTQYF.

CDR3 amino acids: CASSHYDRSSGNTIYF. Here the CDR3 DNA reads TGTGCCAGCAGCCACTATGACAGGTCCTCTGGAAACACCATATATTTT. The genes are TRBV9 and TRBJ1-3; D possibly corresponds to TRBD1 (6 bases). V shed 4 bases and J shed 0 bases, with 14 bases lying between them. Per germline, CDR1 SGDLS and CDR2 YYNGEE. This CDR3 has 16 residues.

This clone was observed a single time. This sequence joins TRBV7-9 and TRBJ2-3; D call uncertain. This CDR3 is 14 amino acids long. The V and J ends lost 3 bases and 4 bases respectively, with 11 bases between them. Germline values: CDR1 SEHNR, CDR2 FQNEAQ (reference sequence). The CDR3 DNA follows: TGTGCCAGCAGCTTGCTTAGTTGGGCAGATACGCAGTATTTT. It is translated as CASSLLSWADTQYF.

The chain has TRBV10-1 and TRBJ2-5; D perhaps matches TRBD1 (6 bases). Germline-derived CDR1 and CDR2 are WNHNN and SYGVQD (reference sequence). This CDR3 is built from 14 residues. Between the trimmed V and J ends, which lost 4 bases and 5 bases, there was a span of 14 bases. CDR3 region: CASSGDRFKETQYF. The CDR3 nucleotides are TGCGCCAGCAGTGGCGACAGGTTCAAGGAGACCCAGTACTTC.

The chain joins TRBV14 to TRBJ2-2, with 12 bases fitting TRBD2. The CDR3 loop spans 16 amino acids. Unmatched junction bases numbered 4, after V lost 3 bases and J lost 5 bases. Germline loops: CDR1 SGHDN, CDR2 FVKESK. CDR3 residues: CASSHRLAGVTGELFF. Here the CDR3 DNA reads TGTGCCAGCAGCCACCGACTAGCGGGAGTGACCGGGGAGCTGTTTTTT. Combining the CDR3 with reference TRBV14 and TRBJ2-2 gives the whole variable domain EAGVTQFPSHSVIEKGQTVTLRCDPISGHDNLYWYRRVMGKEIKFLLHFVKESKQDESGMPNNRFLAERTGGTYSTLKVQPAELEDSGVYFCASSHRLAGVTGELFFGEGSRLTVL.

The chain recombines TRBV27 with TRBJ2-7; 8 bases are a match to TRBD1. The CDR3 extends over 13 amino acids. V lost 5 bases, J lost 5 bases, and 5 bases stayed unmatched. In germline, CDR1 is MNHEY, CDR2 SMNVEV (reference sequence). The CDR3 bases are TGTGCCAGCAGTCCAATGACAGGGGACGAGCAGTACTTC. Amino acids: CASSPMTGDEQYF.

The CDR3 is CASSLAPSEETQYF. CDR3 DNA: TGCGCCAGCAGCTTGGCCCCTTCTGAAGAGACCCAGTACTTC. The V call is TRBV5-1, the J call TRBJ2-5, with D unresolved. Germline lookup yields CDR1 SGHRS and CDR2 YFSETQ. The CDR3 contains 14 residues. V lost 0 bases and J 3 bases, leaving 9 bases between the germline ends.

This clone was detected only a few times. This rearrangement joins TRBV6-5 to TRBJ2-7; TRBD1 matches 7 bases. Germline loops: CDR1 MNHEY, CDR2 SVGAGI. Trimming at V came to 3 bases and at J to 3 bases, leaving 8 bases not matched to a gene. The length of the CDR3 is 15 residues. Here the CDR3 reads CASSYSTDRVYEQYF. The CDR3 coding sequence is TGTGCCAGCAGTTATTCAACCGACAGGGTCTACGAGCAGTACTTC.

V is TRBV7-8 and J is TRBJ1-1, with 8 bases that match TRBD1. V dropped 1 base and J dropped 5; count of bases not matched to a gene: 9. The CDR3 spans 16 residues. In germline, CDR1 is SGHVS, CDR2 FQNEAQ. The CDR3 here is CASSLGTGLVRTEAFF. The CDR3 bases are TGTGCCAGCAGCTTAGGGACAGGGTTGGTTCGGACTGAAGCTTTCTTT.

The chain links TRBV27 to TRBJ2-1, with D perhaps TRBD1 or TRBD2 (6 bases each). V was cut by 5 bases and J by 4 bases, with 15 bases left in between. The CDR3 contains 15 residues. Germline V gene sequence: CDR1 MNHEY, CDR2 SMNVEV (reference sequence). The CDR3 DNA is TGTGCCAGCAGTCCCTCACAGGGAGGATACAATGAGCAGTTCTTC. Its protein product is CASSPSQGGYNEQFF.